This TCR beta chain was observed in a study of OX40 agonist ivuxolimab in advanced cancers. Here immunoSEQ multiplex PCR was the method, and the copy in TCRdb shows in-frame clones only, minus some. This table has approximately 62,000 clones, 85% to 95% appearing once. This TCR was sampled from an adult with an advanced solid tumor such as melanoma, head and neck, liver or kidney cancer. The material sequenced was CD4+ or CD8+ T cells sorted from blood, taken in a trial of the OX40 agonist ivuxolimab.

The CDR3 sequence: CASSPGYRATEAFF. The CDR3 DNA reads as TGTGCCAGTTCACCAGGGTATCGGGCCACTGAAGCTTTCTTT. The rearrangement uses TRBV19 and TRBJ1-1; the D gene is possibly TRBD1 (5 bases). Per germline, CDR1 LNHDA and CDR2 SQIVND (reference sequence). CDR3 size: 14 residues. Between the trimmed V and J ends, which lost 8 bases and 4 bases, there was a span of 17 bases. Full variable domain (rest looked up from reference TRBV19 and TRBJ1-1): DGGITQSPKYLFRKEGQNVTLSCEQNLNHDAMYWYRQDPGQGLRLIYYSQIVNDFQKGDIAEGYSVSREKKESFPLTVTSAQKNPTAFYLCASSPGYRATEAFFGQGTRLTVV.